This section outlines one T cell receptor beta chain sequence together with its context. Germline assignment: CDR1 SGDLS and CDR2 YYNGEE. Trimming cost V 3 bases and J 3 bases, with 16 bases left between them. The CDR3 consists of 15 residues. The data were taken from a study of T cell changes during pregnancy in multiple sclerosis. The method was immunoSEQ multiplex PCR; TCRdb's version includes in-frame clones alone and lacks a portion of them. Found here are about 70,000 clones, around 94% of them singletons; the top ten hold approximately 0.63%. This TCR derives from a female donor with multiple sclerosis, enrolled in a pregnancy study. The sample was peripheral blood, taken in the third trimester of pregnancy. The chain is built from TRBV9 and TRBJ2-7; unclear D gene. CDR3 in amino acids: CASSASFLVDYEQYF. In DNA form, the CDR3 reads TGTGCCAGCAGCGCCTCCTTTTTAGTTGACTACGAGCAGTACTTC.